Listed here is a single T cell receptor beta chain. This clone was seen more than once but under ten times. Its cognate antigen has yet to be identified. There are no base qualities to consult, and no much larger clone falls within one base. Library creation used the immunoSEQ multiplex PCR assay. For the multiplex PCR, a mixture combining 60 forward primers for TCR Vbeta segments and 13 reverse primers for TCR Jbeta segments was used. The CDR3 region of rearranged TCR beta genes was amplified from genomic DNA by a multiplex PCR assay. Amplified TCR beta libraries were sequenced as 87-base-pair reads on the Illumina HiSeq System. As for the authors' bioinformatics: Across the 640 or so repertoires, a later analysis counted tens of millions of unique TCR beta chains, roughly 11 million of which were shared by at least two donors. Raw reads were error-corrected and collapsed into unique sequences by a nearest-neighbor algorithm in which closely related sequences were merged to remove PCR and sequencing errors. Alignment of CDR3 sequences to IMGT reference sequences was used to assign V, D and J gene segments. For a sequence to be retained, a match of at least six nucleotides was required to both a V gene segment and a J gene segment. A rearrangement counted as productive if the CDR3 had no stop codons and remained in frame with V and J, and every other rearrangement counted as non-productive. Following IMGT convention, CDR3 was defined as the stretch from the second conserved V-encoded cysteine up to the conserved J-encoded phenylalanine. The earlier analysis of about 610 of the donors excluded any sequence lacking an unambiguous match to a single V gene segment. An earlier analysis of several hundred of the donors classified V segments as functional when productive rearrangements were above 56.7% and as segregating when the standard deviation between donors was above 5%. To diagnose cytomegalovirus status from the catalog of TCR beta chain sequences, a statistical classification framework was built. In a later analysis, TCR nucleotide sequences were compared against IMGT/GENE-DB human TR gene sequences so that V and J genes could be assigned. The TCRdist pipeline was used in a later analysis to assign CDR3 sequences and most-parsimonious VDJ recombination scenarios. In a later analysis, every TCR beta chain was defined by the combination of its CDR3 amino acid sequence and its V-gene family, and reads without a unique V-gene family were dropped. In a later analysis, around 600 highly shared, low-generation-probability nucleotide sequences were removed to address suspected cross-contamination and a sequencing artifact. In a later analysis, a clonal expansion index for each public chain was calculated from normalized within-repertoire ranks of inferred template counts. In a later analysis, generation probabilities were computed with a VDJ recombination model fitted to out-of-frame rearrangements, and the resulting probabilities were checked against IGoR. A later analysis scored TCR-TCR, TCR-HLA and TCR-CMV co-occurrence with hypergeometric tests, applying a repertoire-size bias correction to TCR pairs. A later analysis estimated false discovery rates by permuting HLA or CMV assignments 20 times. A later analysis grouped co-occurring TCRs with DBSCAN, adding TCRdist sequence similarity when clustering within HLA-allele-positive subsets. Repertoires with fewer than 30,000 or more than 120,000 public chains, plus five repertoires with anomalous nucleotide sharing, were excluded from co-occurrence clustering. Sourced from immuneACCESS, this table was stored by TCRdb with only in-frame sequences that have V and J called. A share of the clones is absent; for the studies checked, an unresolved V gene accounts for under half, and the remainder has no known explanation. V, J and clone size are taken as reported in that table, and D and trimming were inferred from the DNA itself. The sample table holds about 130,000 clones, of which 17% were seen once. Jointly, the top ten make up approximately 2.9% of the sample.

Germline trimming: 4 bases from V, 1 base from J; junction bases outside gene matches: 0. The CDR3 runs 14 residues from the cysteine to the phenylalanine. Here the CDR3 DNA is all that survives: 42 bases in frame from base 1. The germline V gene supplies CDR1 SGHAT and CDR2 FQNNGV. The cohort was made up of 650 to 700 healthy bone marrow donors. At the time of sampling, every cohort member was nominally healthy, though immune exposures that went unrecorded were likely present. The donor tested CMV seropositive, placing the donor among the 250 to 300 seropositive members of the cohort. A peripheral blood sample was collected from each donor, and TCR beta sequencing was performed on peripheral blood mononuclear cells. The Qiagen DNeasy Blood Extraction Kit was used to extract genomic DNA from the blood cell samples. This sample was included in a study of cytomegalovirus exposure and HLA in healthy donors (dated by TCRdb to about 2017). General notes on the study: According to an earlier analysis of 450 to 650 of the donors, about 179 million T cells yielded 90 million to 130 million unique TCR beta sequences and approximately 300 Gb of sequence data. About 310 gigabases of sequencing data and approximately 85 million unique TCR sequences were included in an early release covering about 700 HLA-typed donors. Of the roughly 390 genotyped donors, roughly 85% fell in the genetic ancestry cluster associated with self-reported Caucasian donors. The study aimed to test whether cataloging public T cell receptors could reveal signatures of past pathogen exposure. The study used immunosequencing to profile the T cell repertoires of 666 subjects and linked those repertoires to cytomegalovirus serostatus. Besides the first cohort of approximately 710 subjects, a separate validation cohort made up of 120 or so different subjects was used. To predict cytomegalovirus infection status, the study brought together high-throughput TCR immunosequencing, statistical association of individual TCRs with disease status, and machine learning. A later analysis re-analyzed previously published TCR beta repertoires from several hundred donors and added high-resolution HLA genotyping to study TCR occurrence patterns. Rather than using new phenotypic data, the later analysis identified candidate immune exposures from TCR beta sequences and from how often those sequences occurred across donors. In an earlier analysis of 587 of the donors, high-throughput TCR beta sequencing was used to judge whether each TCR beta V gene segment behaved as functional or pseudogenic. Donor age, sex, ethnicity and CMV serostatus were collected together with the repertoire data. A later genetic analysis used genome-wide SNP genotypes for about three fifths of the roughly 700 donors, treating that subset as a discovery cohort. Every discovery cohort repertoire had been produced on one sequencing platform. Class I and class II HLA loci were covered by the typing at four-digit resolution. The number of typed donors differed by locus: about 629-630 for A, B, C, DRB1 and DQB1; approximately 520 for DQA1; some 590 for DPA1; and roughly 470 for DPB1. A few DR-DQ haplotypes were handled as single units for association and clustering because linkage in the cohort was strong. Across 300 to 500 genotyped donors of the cohort, an average of 235,054 unique TCR beta nucleotide sequences per donor were sequenced, and 15% to 20% of those sequences were non-productive.

Study-wide findings and limitations: A cluster of highly shared sequence variants was judged likely to represent a technical artifact of the sequencing pipeline. Compared with equally common non-associated chains, HLA-associated TCR beta chains in a later analysis were more clonally expanded and had lower generation probabilities. In the study, approximately 160 TCR beta chains were listed as associated with cytomegalovirus. According to a later analysis, most CMV-associated TCR beta chains appeared to be HLA-restricted, and the HLA associations seemed to be driven largely by CMV exposure. It was suggested by the authors that the approach could potentially be generalized to other disease states and immunological phenotypes. In a later analysis, the rate of TCR association differed among HLA loci, with DRB1 alleles having the most associated TCRs and HLA-C alleles having the fewest. HLA typing was unavailable for some donors at each locus, so association tests used only the typed subset. A further reported finding was that TCR beta sequences accurately predicted the HLA-A and HLA-B alleles for most subjects in the first cohort. A later analysis reported that several top co-occurrence clusters appeared linked to parvovirus B19, influenza, CMV and Epstein-Barr virus. While some public TCRs were present in many individuals, most TCR sequences turned up only very rarely across donors. Broadly in line with IMGT annotations, most TCR beta V segments showed up in productive rearrangements about 87% or about 30% of the time in an earlier analysis of several hundred of the donors. When HLA alleles, especially DR and DQ, strongly co-occurred, TCR associations were difficult to assign to individual alleles. Specific HLA alleles were associated with over 15,000 TCR beta sequences at a false discovery rate of 0.05 in a later analysis. Cytomegalovirus status was reported to be diagnosed by the classifier with high specificity and sensitivity in both the original and validation cohorts. Presence/absence analyses assumed roughly uniform sequencing depth across donors, an assumption that may not hold. CMV serostatus was the only immune exposure information available for the cohort. Correlated functional status among segregating V segments might reflect linkage disequilibrium, but an unknown experimental factor could not be ruled out. Some IMGT-functional V segments, including TRBV6-2 and TRBV6-3, could not be told apart with the 87-base-pair reads, so those segments were excluded. A later genetic analysis associated a missense DCLRE1C variant with V-gene and J-gene trimming of TCR beta chains, and an independent cohort replicated the association. Three of the identified cytomegalovirus-associated TCR beta chains were confirmed in vitro to be specific for cytomegalovirus antigens. Compared with the roughly 600-donor mean, donors in an Asian-associated ancestry cluster had fewer N-insertions in productive TCRs, according to a later genetic analysis. Only TCR beta chains were sequenced in this cohort, and the absence of alpha or paired-chain data limited detectable features. Over 15 rarely observed V segments, including chromosome 9 orphons, were excluded from the earlier analysis of some 590 of the donors because counts were too low.

This receptor chain uses TRBV11-2 and TRBJ1-2; the junction holds 10 bases that match TRBD1. This sequence originates from a female donor in good health and CMV-seropositive. The source material was PBMCs. The DNA is as follows: TGTGCCAGCAGCTGGGACAGGGGTAACTATGGCTACACCTTC. The resulting protein is CASSWDRGNYGYTF.